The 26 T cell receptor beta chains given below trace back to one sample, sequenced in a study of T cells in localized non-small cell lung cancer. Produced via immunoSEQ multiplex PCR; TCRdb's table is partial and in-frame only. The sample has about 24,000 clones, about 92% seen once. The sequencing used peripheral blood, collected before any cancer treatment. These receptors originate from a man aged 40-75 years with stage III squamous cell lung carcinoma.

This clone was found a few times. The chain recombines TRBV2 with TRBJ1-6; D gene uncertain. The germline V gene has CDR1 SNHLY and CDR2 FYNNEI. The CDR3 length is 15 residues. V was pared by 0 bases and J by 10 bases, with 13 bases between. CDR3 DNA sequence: TGTGCCAGCAGTGAAGCAAGTGCGGGGAGCTCACCCCTCCACTTT. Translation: CASSEASAGSSPLHF.

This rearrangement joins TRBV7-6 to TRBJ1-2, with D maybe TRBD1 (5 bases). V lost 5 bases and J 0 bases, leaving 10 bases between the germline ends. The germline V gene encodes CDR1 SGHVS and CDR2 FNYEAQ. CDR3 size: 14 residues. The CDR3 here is CASSPGQANYGYTF. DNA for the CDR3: TGTGCCAGCAGCCCAGGACAAGCTAACTATGGCTACACCTTC.

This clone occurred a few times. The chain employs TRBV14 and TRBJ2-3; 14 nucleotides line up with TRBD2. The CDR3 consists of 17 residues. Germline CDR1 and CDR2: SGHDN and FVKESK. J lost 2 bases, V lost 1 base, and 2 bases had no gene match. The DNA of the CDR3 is TGTGCCAGCAGCCAAGCGACTAGCGGGGGGGTCACAGATACGCAGTATTTT. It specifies CASSQATSGGVTDTQYF.

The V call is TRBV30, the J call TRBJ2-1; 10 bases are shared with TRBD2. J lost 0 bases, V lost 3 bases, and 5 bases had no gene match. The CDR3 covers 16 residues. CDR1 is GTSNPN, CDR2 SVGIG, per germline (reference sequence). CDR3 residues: CAWRSLAGSSYNEQFF. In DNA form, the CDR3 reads TGTGCCTGGAGGTCACTAGCGGGGAGCTCCTACAATGAGCAGTTCTTC.

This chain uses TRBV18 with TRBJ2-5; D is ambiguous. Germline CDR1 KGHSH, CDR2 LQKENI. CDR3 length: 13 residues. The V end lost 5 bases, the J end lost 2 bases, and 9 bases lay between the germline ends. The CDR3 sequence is CASSITIQETQYF. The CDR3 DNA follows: TGTGCCAGCTCAATCACAATACAAGAGACCCAGTACTTC.

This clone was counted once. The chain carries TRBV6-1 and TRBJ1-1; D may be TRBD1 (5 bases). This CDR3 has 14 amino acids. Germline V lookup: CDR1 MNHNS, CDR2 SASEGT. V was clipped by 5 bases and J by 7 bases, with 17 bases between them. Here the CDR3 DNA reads TGTGCCAGCAGTTTTGAAAGTCGGCAGGGTGAAGCTTTCTTT. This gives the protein CASSFESRQGEAFF.

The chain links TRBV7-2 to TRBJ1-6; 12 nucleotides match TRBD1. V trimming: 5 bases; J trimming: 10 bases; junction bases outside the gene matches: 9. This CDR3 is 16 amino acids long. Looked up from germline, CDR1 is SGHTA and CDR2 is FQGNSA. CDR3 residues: CASSELGTGGRSPLHF. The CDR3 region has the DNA TGTGCCAGCAGCGAACTCGGGACAGGGGGCCGATCACCCCTCCACTTT.

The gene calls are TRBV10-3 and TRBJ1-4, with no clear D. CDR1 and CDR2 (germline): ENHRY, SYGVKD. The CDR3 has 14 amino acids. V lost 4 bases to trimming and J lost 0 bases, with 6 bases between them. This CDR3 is CAISAAATNEKLFF. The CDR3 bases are TGTGCCATCAGTGCGGCAGCAACTAATGAAAAACTGTTTTTT.

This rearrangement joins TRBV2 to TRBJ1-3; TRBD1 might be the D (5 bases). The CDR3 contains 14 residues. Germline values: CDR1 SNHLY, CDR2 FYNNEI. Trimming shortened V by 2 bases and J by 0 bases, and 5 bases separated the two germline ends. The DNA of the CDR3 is TGTGCCAGCAGTGAAAGGGGCTCTGGAAACACCATATATTTT. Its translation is CASSERGSGNTIYF.

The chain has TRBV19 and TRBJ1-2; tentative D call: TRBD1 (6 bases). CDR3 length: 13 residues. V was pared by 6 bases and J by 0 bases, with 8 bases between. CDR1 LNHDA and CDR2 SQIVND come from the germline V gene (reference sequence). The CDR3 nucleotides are TGTGCCAGTAGGGACAGAGCTAACTATGGCTACACCTTC. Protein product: CASRDRANYGYTF.

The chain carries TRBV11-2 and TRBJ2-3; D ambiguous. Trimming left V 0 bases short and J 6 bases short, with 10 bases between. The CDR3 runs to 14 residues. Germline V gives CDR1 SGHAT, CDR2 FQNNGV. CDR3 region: CASSLDRGHDTQYF. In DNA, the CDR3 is TGTGCCAGCAGCTTAGATCGCGGCCATGATACGCAGTATTTT.

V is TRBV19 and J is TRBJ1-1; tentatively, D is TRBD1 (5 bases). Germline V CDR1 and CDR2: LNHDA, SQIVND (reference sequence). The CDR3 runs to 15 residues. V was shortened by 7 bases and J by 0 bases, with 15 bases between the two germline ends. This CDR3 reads CASNLREGLNTEAFF. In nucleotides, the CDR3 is TGTGCCAGTAATCTTAGAGAGGGGCTGAACACTGAAGCTTTCTTT.

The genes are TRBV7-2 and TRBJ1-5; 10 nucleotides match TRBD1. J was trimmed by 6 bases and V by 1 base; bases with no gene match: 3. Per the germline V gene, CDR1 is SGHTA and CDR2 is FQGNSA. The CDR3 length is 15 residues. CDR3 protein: CASSLVTGGGQPQHF. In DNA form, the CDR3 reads TGTGCCAGCAGCTTAGTGACAGGGGGCGGTCAGCCCCAGCATTTT.

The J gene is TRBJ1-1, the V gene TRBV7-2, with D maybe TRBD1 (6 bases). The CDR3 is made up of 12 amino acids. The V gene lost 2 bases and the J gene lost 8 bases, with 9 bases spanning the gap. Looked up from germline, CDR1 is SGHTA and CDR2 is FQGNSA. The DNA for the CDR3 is TGTGCCAGCAGCTTACAGGGGATAGAAGCTTTCTTT. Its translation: CASSLQGIEAFF.

The chain's CDR3 is CASSRTGGNQPQHF. CDR3 DNA: TGTGCCAGCAGCCGGACAGGGGGCAATCAGCCCCAGCATTTT. This chain joins TRBV7-2 and TRBJ1-5; 9 nucleotides agree with TRBD1. Looked up from germline, CDR1 is SGHTA and CDR2 is FQGNSA. V lost 5 bases and J lost 2; bases outside the gene matches: 1. The CDR3 length is 14 residues. The full variable domain, its missing parts supplied by reference TRBV7-2 and TRBJ1-5, is GAGVSQSPSNKVTEKGKDVELRCDPISGHTALYWYRQSLGQGLEFLIYFQGNSAPDKSGLPSDRFSAERTGGSVSTLTIQRTQQEDSAVYLCASSRTGGNQPQHFGDGTRLSIL.

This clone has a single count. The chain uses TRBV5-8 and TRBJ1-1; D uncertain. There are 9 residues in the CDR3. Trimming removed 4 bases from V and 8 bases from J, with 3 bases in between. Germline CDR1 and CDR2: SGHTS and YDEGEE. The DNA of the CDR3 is TGTGCCAGCAGCGACGAAGCTTTCTTT. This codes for CASSDEAFF.

In nucleotides, the CDR3 is TGTGCCAGCAGGGCCGACAGGGGGAGTCACAATGAGCAGTTCTTC. Encoded protein: CASRADRGSHNEQFF. The genes are TRBV2 and TRBJ2-1; 9 positions match TRBD1. Germline V gene sequence: CDR1 SNHLY, CDR2 FYNNEI. V gave up 6 bases and J gave up 5 bases; unmatched junction bases: 8. This CDR3 has 15 residues.

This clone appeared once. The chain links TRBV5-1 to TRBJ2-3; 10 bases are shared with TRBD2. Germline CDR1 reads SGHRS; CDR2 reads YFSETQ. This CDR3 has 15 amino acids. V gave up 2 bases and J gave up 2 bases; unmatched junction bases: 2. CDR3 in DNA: TGCGCCAGCAGCTTTAGCGGGGGGCCCACAGATACGCAGTATTTT. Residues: CASSFSGGPTDTQYF.

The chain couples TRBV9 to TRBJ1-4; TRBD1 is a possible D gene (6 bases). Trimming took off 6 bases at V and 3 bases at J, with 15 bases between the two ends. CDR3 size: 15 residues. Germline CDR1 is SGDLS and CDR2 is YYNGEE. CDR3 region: CASTAGGLANEKLFF. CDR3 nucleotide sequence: TGTGCCAGCACCGCCGGGGGCTTGGCTAATGAAAAACTGTTTTTT.

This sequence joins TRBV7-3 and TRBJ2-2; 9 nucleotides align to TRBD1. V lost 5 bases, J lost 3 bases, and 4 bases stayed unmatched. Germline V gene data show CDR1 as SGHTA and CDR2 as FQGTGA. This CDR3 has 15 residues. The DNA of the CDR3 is TGTGCCAGCAGCCCTGGGACAGGGTACACCGGGGAGCTGTTTTTT. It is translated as CASSPGTGYTGELFF.

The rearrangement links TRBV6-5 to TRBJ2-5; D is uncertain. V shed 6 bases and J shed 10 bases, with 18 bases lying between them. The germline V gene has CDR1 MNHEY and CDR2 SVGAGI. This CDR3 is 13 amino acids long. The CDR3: CASSPYPPRVQYF. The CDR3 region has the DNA TGTGCCAGCAGCCCCTATCCCCCACGTGTCCAGTACTTC.

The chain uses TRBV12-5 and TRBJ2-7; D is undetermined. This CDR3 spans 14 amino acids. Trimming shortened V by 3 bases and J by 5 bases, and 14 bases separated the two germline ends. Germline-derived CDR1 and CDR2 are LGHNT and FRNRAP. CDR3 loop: CASGLVLLKHEQYF. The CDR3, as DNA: TGTGCTAGTGGTTTAGTCCTGCTGAAACACGAGCAGTACTTC.

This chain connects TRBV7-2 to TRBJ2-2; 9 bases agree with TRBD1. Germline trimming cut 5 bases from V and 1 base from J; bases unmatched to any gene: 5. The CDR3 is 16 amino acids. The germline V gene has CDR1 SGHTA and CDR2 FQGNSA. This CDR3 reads CASSPRTGVNTGELFF. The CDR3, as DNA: TGTGCCAGCAGCCCCAGGACAGGGGTGAACACCGGGGAGCTGTTTTTT.

The CDR3: CAWGQATYEQYF. DNA for the CDR3: TGTGCCTGGGGGCAGGCAACCTACGAGCAGTACTTC. The V and J genes are TRBV30 and TRBJ2-7; D not resolved. The CDR3 spans 12 residues. V was pared by 5 bases and J by 2 bases, with 10 bases between. The germline gives CDR1 GTSNPN, CDR2 SVGIG (reference sequence).

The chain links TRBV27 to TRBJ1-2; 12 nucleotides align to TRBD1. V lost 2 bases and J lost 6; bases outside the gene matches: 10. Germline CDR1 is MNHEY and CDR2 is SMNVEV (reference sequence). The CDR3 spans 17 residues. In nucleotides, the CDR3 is TGTGCCAGCAGTTTACTCCCCGGGACAGGGGGCCTCCATGGCTACACCTTC. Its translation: CASSLLPGTGGLHGYTF.

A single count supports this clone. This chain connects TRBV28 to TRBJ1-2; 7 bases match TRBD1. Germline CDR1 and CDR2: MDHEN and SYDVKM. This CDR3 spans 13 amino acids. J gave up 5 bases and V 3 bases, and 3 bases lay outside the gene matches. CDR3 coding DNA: TGTGCCAGCAGTTTGGCAGGGGGGTATGGCTACACCTTC. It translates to CASSLAGGYGYTF.